This entry lists 24 T cell receptor beta chains sequenced from one sample in a study of beta chain features in type 1 diabetes. Notes on the study in general: Among all four CD4+ subsets, Type 1 diabetes patients had TCRB CDR3s that were moderately but significantly shorter.

The whole isolated RNA underwent reverse transcription, so sequencing captured expressed TCRB transcripts. TCRdb's copy holds only in-frame clones and misses some; the assay was immunoSEQ multiplex PCR. Among about 28,000 clones listed, 45% to 65% were seen once. These receptors have no known antigen. The sequencing sample was made of Tregs from blood. These receptors came from a woman aged 18-29 years with type 1 diabetes.

The chain's CDR3 is CASSPPGQPWEKYF. CDR3 sequence (DNA): TGTGCCAGCTCACCACCGGGACAGCCTTGGGAGAAGTACTTC. The J gene is TRBJ2-7, the V gene TRBV18, with 7 bases matching TRBD1. Trimming at V came to 0 bases and at J to 11 bases, leaving 10 bases not matched to a gene. The CDR3 has 14 residues. In germline, CDR1 is KGHSH, CDR2 LQKENI.

The chain has TRBV18 and TRBJ2-2; a weak D match, TRBD2 (6 bases). Germline V CDR1 and CDR2: KGHSH, LQKENI. The CDR3 is made up of 19 amino acids. V was pared by 3 bases and J by 0 bases, with 20 bases between. The CDR3: CASSPIRASDRSNTGELFF. In DNA form, the CDR3 reads TGTGCCAGCTCACCGATAAGGGCTAGCGACCGTTCGAACACCGGGGAGCTGTTTTTT.

The DNA of the CDR3 is TGTGCCAGCAGCTTCGGGGGCGGGAGGGTTCCAGATACGCAGTATTTT. Translation gives CASSFGGGRVPDTQYF. This rearrangement joins TRBV7-3 to TRBJ2-3; 9 bases map to TRBD2. CDR1 is SGHTA and CDR2 is FQGTGA in the germline V gene. The CDR3 totals 16 residues. After removal of 3 bases from V and 4 bases from J, the junction contained 8 bases not matched to a gene.

CDR3 loop: CASRRAGDITQHF. Written as DNA, the CDR3 is TGTGCCAGCAGGCGAGCGGGGGATATCACCCAGCATTTT. V gene TRBV27 combines with J gene TRBJ1-5; TRBD1 is a possible D gene (5 bases). Between the trimmed V and J ends, which lost 6 bases and 11 bases, there was a span of 17 bases. Per germline, CDR1 MNHEY and CDR2 SMNVEV (reference sequence). The CDR3 is 13 residues long.

The V and J genes are TRBV19 and TRBJ2-1; 7 bases line up with TRBD2. Germline V gives CDR1 LNHDA, CDR2 SQIVND (reference sequence). The V and J ends lost 4 bases and 9 bases, in that order; junction bases with no gene match: 12. The CDR3 totals 15 residues. The CDR3 sequence is CASSNAGAHGTEQFF. CDR3 DNA sequence: TGTGCCAGTAGTAATGCGGGAGCTCATGGAACTGAGCAGTTCTTC.

This clone came up a few times. The rearrangement uses TRBV5-1 and TRBJ2-5, with 7 bases identical to TRBD2. This CDR3 has 14 residues. Trimming cost V 2 bases and J 3 bases; bases outside gene matches: 4. Germline V lookup: CDR1 SGHRS, CDR2 YFSETQ. The CDR3 loop is CASSLGTMEETQYF. DNA for the CDR3: TGCGCCAGCAGCTTAGGGACTATGGAAGAGACCCAGTACTTC.

This sequence joins TRBV18 and TRBJ2-3; D gene uncertain. The CDR3 has 16 amino acids. Trimming took off 0 bases at V and 2 bases at J, with 12 bases between the two ends. CDR1 and CDR2 from the germline V gene are KGHSH and LQKENI. The CDR3 region has the DNA TGTGCCAGCTCACCACCGAGGAACCTGGACACAGATACGCAGTATTTT. Residues: CASSPPRNLDTDTQYF. Variable domain in full (rest from reference TRBV18 and TRBJ2-3): NAGVMQNPRHLVRRRGQEARLRCSPMKGHSHVYWYRQLPEEGLKFMVYLQKENIIDESGMPKERFSAEFPKEGPSILRIQQVVRGDSAAYFCASSPPRNLDTDTQYFGPGTRLTVL.

CDR3 protein: CASSSPYRGTADTQYF. The CDR3 DNA sequence: TGTGCCAGCAGCTCGCCCTACAGGGGGACCGCAGATACGCAGTATTTT. The genes are TRBV5-6 and TRBJ2-3; 8 bases are a match to TRBD1. Germline lookup yields CDR1 SGHDT and CDR2 YYEEEE. This CDR3 is 16 amino acids long. V gave up 3 bases and J gave up 4 bases; unmatched junction bases: 10.

The chain couples TRBV5-4 to TRBJ1-1, with TRBD1 matching over 9 bases. Germline loops: CDR1 SGHNT, CDR2 YYREEE (reference sequence). The V segment lost 4 bases and the J segment 5 bases; nucleotides outside the gene matches: 12. CDR3 length: 16 amino acids. In nucleotides, the CDR3 is TGTGCCAGCAGCCCACGACAGGGGGGGGGTTTGACTGAAGCTTTCTTT. Translated: CASSPRQGGGLTEAFF.

The CDR3 coding sequence is TGTGCCAGCAGCCCCACCGGGACTAGCGGAACAGATACGCAGTATTTT. It codes for CASSPTGTSGTDTQYF. The V and J genes are TRBV9 and TRBJ2-3; 11 positions match TRBD2. Unmatched junction bases numbered 7, after V lost 4 bases and J lost 3 bases. This CDR3 region has 16 residues. Germline lookup yields CDR1 SGDLS and CDR2 YYNGEE.

CDR3 in DNA: TGTGCCAGCGCCTCCACGCCAGGGGAAAAACTGTTTTTT. Translation: CASASTPGEKLFF. The chain recombines TRBV11-3 with TRBJ1-4; a weak D match, TRBD1 (5 bases). Germline V gene sequence: CDR1 SGHNT, CDR2 YENEEA. This CDR3 has 13 amino acids. The V and J ends lost 8 bases and 8 bases respectively, with 15 bases between them.

This sequence joins TRBV28 and TRBJ2-1; tentative D call: TRBD2 (6 bases). The V end lost 5 bases, the J end lost 5 bases, and 16 bases lay between the germline ends. Germline V lookup: CDR1 MDHEN, CDR2 SYDVKM. The CDR3 runs 15 residues. CDR3 residues: CASSAVGRENNEQFF. CDR3 sequence (DNA): TGTGCCAGCAGTGCAGTGGGGCGGGAAAACAATGAGCAGTTCTTC. Drawing the rest from reference TRBV28 and TRBJ2-1, the complete variable domain is DVKVTQSSRYLVKRTGEKVFLECVQDMDHENMFWYRQDPGLGLRLIYFSYDVKMKEKGDIPEGYSVSREKKERFSLILESASTNQTSMYLCASSAVGRENNEQFFGPGTRLTVL.

The chain joins TRBV28 to TRBJ1-4, with 8 bases that match TRBD1. Losses at the gene ends were 8 bases for V and 7 bases for J; bases not matched to a gene: 12. This CDR3 contains 15 residues. The germline V gene has CDR1 MDHEN and CDR2 SYDVKM. The DNA for the CDR3 is TGTGCCAGCGGACAGGGAAGTGGAGGTGGTGAAAAACTGTTTTTT. Translated, it gives CASGQGSGGGEKLFF.

The chain carries TRBV7-2 and TRBJ2-1; 12 nucleotides agree with TRBD2. V lost 2 bases to trimming and J lost 1 base; unmatched junction nucleotides: 0. The CDR3 is 16 amino acids. Germline CDR1 SGHTA, CDR2 FQGNSA. CDR3 in amino acids: CASSLLAGGSYNEQFF. The CDR3, as DNA: TGTGCCAGCAGCTTACTAGCGGGAGGGTCCTACAATGAGCAGTTCTTC.

The chain links TRBV18 to TRBJ1-1, with D possibly matching TRBD1 (5 bases). Germline lookup yields CDR1 KGHSH and CDR2 LQKENI. CDR3 length: 15 amino acids. Between the trimmed V and J ends, which lost 1 base and 3 bases, there was a span of 12 bases. As DNA, the CDR3 is TGTGCCAGCTCACCACAGGGGTCCTTAGACACTGAAGCTTTCTTT. Its translation: CASSPQGSLDTEAFF.

The chain combines TRBV4-2 with TRBJ2-7; no reliable D call. The V and J ends lost 1 base and 0 bases respectively, with 4 bases between them. The CDR3 is 13 residues long. Germline CDR1 LGHNA, CDR2 YNFKEQ. The CDR3 coding sequence is TGTGCCAGCAGCCAAGGACTCTCCTACGAGCAGTACTTC. Protein sequence: CASSQGLSYEQYF.

The V call is TRBV5-1, the J call TRBJ2-2; TRBD2 aligns across 9 bases. Unmatched junction bases numbered 3, after V lost 4 bases and J lost 2 bases. Germline CDR1 SGHRS, CDR2 YFSETQ. The CDR3 has 15 amino acids. The CDR3 spells CASSPSGTNTGELFF. The CDR3 DNA reads TGCGCCAGCAGCCCTAGCGGGACTAACACCGGGGAGCTGTTTTTT.

DNA of the CDR3: TGTGCCAGCAGCTCCACCTGGGCTGATGGCACTGAAGCTTTCTTT. This codes for CASSSTWADGTEAFF. The J gene is TRBJ1-1, the V gene TRBV11-2, with D unclear. The germline V gene has CDR1 SGHAT and CDR2 FQNNGV. V was shortened by 4 bases and J by 4 bases, with 16 bases between the two germline ends. CDR3 length: 15 residues.

This clone turned up a few times. The DNA for the CDR3 is TGTGCCAGCAGCTTAGGCGGGACCATTAGAGAGACCCAGTACTTC. This codes for CASSLGGTIRETQYF. J is TRBJ2-5 and V is TRBV11-2, with D possibly TRBD2 on 6 matching bases. V lost 1 base to trimming and J lost 4 bases, with 13 bases between them. Germline lookup yields CDR1 SGHAT and CDR2 FQNNGV. CDR3 size: 15 residues.

The J gene is TRBJ1-1, the V gene TRBV9; D is ambiguous. V lost 6 bases and J 6 bases, leaving 18 bases between the germline ends. The CDR3 contains 14 residues. Germline CDR1 is SGDLS and CDR2 is YYNGEE. CDR3 sequence reads: CASTPDPGVAEAFF. The DNA of the CDR3 is TGTGCCAGCACCCCCGACCCGGGTGTCGCTGAAGCTTTCTTT.

This rearrangement joins TRBV11-2 to TRBJ2-1; D gene unclear. The length of the CDR3 is 15 residues. The germline V gene has CDR1 SGHAT and CDR2 FQNNGV. V was cut by 1 base and J by 7 bases, with 14 bases left in between. CDR3 coding DNA: TGTGCCAGCAGCTTAGCCCACATAAACACGAATGAGCAGTTCTTC. It yields the protein CASSLAHINTNEQFF.

This clone was picked up one time. Here the CDR3 reads CASSRQGAEALGGYTF. The CDR3 DNA reads as TGTGCCAGTAGTAGACAGGGGGCGGAAGCGTTAGGTGGCTACACCTTC. The rearrangement links TRBV19 to TRBJ1-2, with 10 bases that match TRBD1. The CDR3 contains 16 residues. The V segment lost 4 bases and the J segment 7 bases; nucleotides outside the gene matches: 12. CDR1 and CDR2 from the germline V gene are LNHDA and SQIVND (reference sequence).

The J gene is TRBJ2-4, the V gene TRBV10-3; TRBD2 aligns across 7 bases. Losses at the gene ends were 3 bases for V and 2 bases for J; bases not matched to a gene: 4. The CDR3 covers 15 residues. Germline-derived CDR1 and CDR2 are ENHRY and SYGVKD. CDR3: CAISEGRGTKNIQYF. The CDR3 nucleotides read TGTGCCATCAGTGAAGGGAGGGGTACCAAAAACATTCAGTACTTC.

The V call is TRBV4-2, the J call TRBJ1-2, with D possibly matching TRBD1 (6 bases). This CDR3 spans 15 amino acids. Germline lookup yields CDR1 LGHNA and CDR2 YNFKEQ. Deletions cut 2 bases from V and 7 bases from J, with 17 bases between. CDR3 DNA: TGTGCCAGCAGCCAACTACAGGGCGTATTGGGTGGCTACACCTTC. Translating it yields CASSQLQGVLGGYTF.